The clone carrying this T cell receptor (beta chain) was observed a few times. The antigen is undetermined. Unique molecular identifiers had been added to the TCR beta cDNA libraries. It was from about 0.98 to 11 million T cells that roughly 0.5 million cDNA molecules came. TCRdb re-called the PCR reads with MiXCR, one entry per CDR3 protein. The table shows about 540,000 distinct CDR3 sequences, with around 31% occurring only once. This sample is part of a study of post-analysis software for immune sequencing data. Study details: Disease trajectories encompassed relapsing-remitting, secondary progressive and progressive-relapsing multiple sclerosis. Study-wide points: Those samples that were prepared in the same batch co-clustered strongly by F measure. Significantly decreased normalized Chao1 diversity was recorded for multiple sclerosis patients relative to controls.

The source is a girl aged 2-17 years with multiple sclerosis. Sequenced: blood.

CDR3 sequence reads: CASSMPTGPSYNEQFF. CDR3 nucleotide sequence: TGCGCCAGCAGCATGCCGACAGGCCCTTCCTACAATGAGCAGTTCTTC. This sequence joins TRBV5-1 and TRBJ2-1; tentative D call: TRBD1 (6 bases). This CDR3 has 16 amino acids. The ends were cut back, 4 bases at V and 1 base at J, with 15 bases in the middle. CDR1 SGHRS and CDR2 YFSETQ come from the germline V gene.